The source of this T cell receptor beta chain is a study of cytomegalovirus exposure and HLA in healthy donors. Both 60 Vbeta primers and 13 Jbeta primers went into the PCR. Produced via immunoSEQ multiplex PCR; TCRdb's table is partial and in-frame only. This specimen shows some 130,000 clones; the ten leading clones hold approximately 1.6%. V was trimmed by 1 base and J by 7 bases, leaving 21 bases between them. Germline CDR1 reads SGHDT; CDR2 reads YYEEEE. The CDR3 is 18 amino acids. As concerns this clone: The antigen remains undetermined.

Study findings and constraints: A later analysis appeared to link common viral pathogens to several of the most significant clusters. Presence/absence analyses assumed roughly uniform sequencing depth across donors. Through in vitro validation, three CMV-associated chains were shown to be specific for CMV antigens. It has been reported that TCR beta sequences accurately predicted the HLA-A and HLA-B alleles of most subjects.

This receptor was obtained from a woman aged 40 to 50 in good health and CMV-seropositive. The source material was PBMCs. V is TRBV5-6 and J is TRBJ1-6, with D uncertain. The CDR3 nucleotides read TGTGCCAGCAGCTTGAGGGTTACCCGGGCCGGGAGGAATTCACCCCTCCACTTT. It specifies CASSLRVTRAGRNSPLHF. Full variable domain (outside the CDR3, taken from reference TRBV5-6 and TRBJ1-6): DAGVTQSPTHLIKTRGQQVTLRCSPKSGHDTVSWYQQALGQGPQFIFQYYEEEERQRGNFPDRFSGHQFPNYSSELNVNALLLGDSALYLCASSLRVTRAGRNSPLHFGNGTRLTVT.